The 16 T cell receptor beta chains presented below share a single source sample, sequenced in a study of T-cell memory formation after mild COVID-19. MiXCR was run by TCRdb on the 5' RACE reads, yielding one entry per CDR3 protein. The profile shows around 130,000 distinct CDR3 sequences, approximately 16% of them singletons. The specimen sequenced was PBMCs or a T cell subset sorted from them (not recorded which). Source of these receptors: an adult woman who had mild COVID-19 (a few samples of this study predate the infection). Cell type and time point are not known.

This clonotype was seen a handful of times. This sequence joins TRBV5-1 and TRBJ1-2; D not resolved. V was clipped by 4 bases and J by 7 bases, with 20 bases between them. The CDR3 totals 15 residues. Germline lookup yields CDR1 SGHRS and CDR2 YFSETQ. The CDR3 sequence: CASSPEGAALTGYTF. The CDR3 region has the DNA TGCGCCAGCAGCCCGGAGGGAGCGGCCTTGACTGGCTACACCTTC. Full variable domain (outside the CDR3, taken from reference TRBV5-1 and TRBJ1-2): KAGVTQTPRYLIKTRGQQVTLSCSPISGHRSVSWYQQTPGQGLQFLFEYFSETQRNKGNFPGRFSGRQFSNSRSEMNVSTLELGDSALYLCASSPEGAALTGYTFGSGTRLTVV.

Only a few counts were recorded for this clonotype. This rearrangement joins TRBV7-9 to TRBJ2-1; 12 bases fit TRBD2. CDR3 length: 18 residues. Unmatched junction bases numbered 8, after V lost 5 bases and J lost 0 bases. CDR1 and CDR2 from the germline V gene are SEHNR and FQNEAQ (reference sequence). The CDR3 DNA reads as TGTGCCAGCAGCCCAGGACTAGCGGGGATAAGCTCCTACAATGAGCAGTTCTTC. Translating it yields CASSPGLAGISSYNEQFF.

The chain recombines TRBV12-3 or TRBV12-4 with TRBJ2-6; 7 nucleotides agree with TRBD1. This CDR3 region has 16 residues. V dropped 6 bases and J dropped 4; count of bases not matched to a gene: 9. Here the CDR3 DNA reads TGTGCCAGCAGCTGGGACAGCCTATCCGGGGCCAACGTCCTGACTTTC. Its translation: CASSWDSLSGANVLTF.

The CDR3 spells CASSTTGGGDEAFF. Written as DNA, the CDR3 is TGTGCCAGCAGCACGACAGGAGGTGGTGATGAAGCTTTCTTT. The chain joins TRBV12-3 or TRBV12-4 to TRBJ1-1, with D tentatively TRBD1 (6 bases). The ends were cut back, 6 bases at V and 7 bases at J, with 18 bases in the middle. The CDR3 has 14 residues.

This clonotype was observed a few times. The chain couples TRBV6-5 to TRBJ2-1, with 9 bases lining up with TRBD2. V gave up 2 bases and J gave up 6 bases; unmatched junction bases: 11. CDR3 size: 17 residues. CDR1 is MNHEY and CDR2 is SVGAGI in the germline V gene. CDR3 nucleotide sequence: TGTGCCAGCAGTTACCTCTCTCTTGCGGGGGGGCCCAATGAGCAGTTCTTC. Translated, it gives CASSYLSLAGGPNEQFF.

V is TRBV7-9 and J is TRBJ2-1; 9 bases are a match to TRBD1. Trimming removed 4 bases from V and 8 bases from J; junction bases left unmatched: 15. This CDR3 has 17 residues. The germline CDR1 and CDR2 sequences are SEHNR and FQNEAQ (reference sequence). The CDR3 coding sequence is TGTGCCAGCAGCTACCCCAAAGAGGGGACAGGGCCCCATGAGCAGTTCTTC. Its protein product is CASSYPKEGTGPHEQFF.

There are many counts of this clonotype. The chain joins TRBV12-3 or TRBV12-4 to TRBJ2-1, with 7 nucleotides matching TRBD2. Trimming took 7 bases from V and 8 from J; bases not matched to a gene: 11. The CDR3 has 14 amino acids. The CDR3, as DNA: TGTGCCAGCACCCACCCGGGACTAAGCCATGAGCAGTTCTTC. The encoded protein is CASTHPGLSHEQFF.

V is TRBV4-3 and J is TRBJ2-3; 7 bases are a match to TRBD2. With 1 base clipped from V and 6 bases from J, the junction kept 7 bases outside the gene matches. The length of the CDR3 is 15 residues. Looked up from germline, CDR1 is LGHNA and CDR2 is YSLEER. The CDR3 coding sequence is TGCGCCAGCAGCCAAGTCGGCGGGAGCGGGGATACGCAGTATTTT. Protein: CASSQVGGSGDTQYF.

The chain links TRBV20-1 to TRBJ1-5; possible D gene TRBD1, 5 bases. Germline V gives CDR1 DFQATT, CDR2 SNEGSKA (reference sequence). V dropped 2 bases and J dropped 7 bases, with 12 bases sitting between them. This CDR3 is 13 amino acids long. The DNA of the CDR3 is TGCAGTGCTAGATGGCAGGGAGCCCAGCCCCAGCATTTT. This sequence encodes CSARWQGAQPQHF.

This clonotype was detected only a few times. The chain combines TRBV6-5 with TRBJ1-2; no reliable D call. The germline V and J ends were trimmed by 5 bases and 4 bases, with 5 bases remaining between them. The germline V gene encodes CDR1 MNHEY and CDR2 SVGAGI. The length of the CDR3 is 11 residues. The CDR3 DNA reads as TGTGCCAGCAGTAATGCCTATGGCTACACCTTC. Translated, it gives CASSNAYGYTF.

This clonotype turned up a few times. The chain recombines TRBV4-1 with TRBJ2-5; TRBD1 aligns across 9 bases. Germline V CDR1 and CDR2: MGHRA, YSYEKL. This CDR3 contains 15 residues. With V trimmed by 1 base and J by 5 bases, 5 bases remained unmatched. For the CDR3, the DNA is TGCGCCAGCAGCCAAGTGGGACAGGGTTCGGAGACCCAGTACTTC. Its protein is CASSQVGQGSETQYF.

In its sample, this clonotype was seen many times. The chain carries TRBV5-1 and TRBJ2-7, with a possible D match to TRBD1 (5 bases). V lost 4 bases and J 5 bases, leaving 10 bases between the germline ends. Germline CDR1 is SGHRS and CDR2 is YFSETQ. CDR3 length: 12 amino acids. The CDR3 protein is CASSPGQDEQYF. In nucleotides, the CDR3 is TGCGCCAGCAGCCCTGGACAAGACGAGCAGTACTTC.

This clonotype was detected a few times. The CDR3 sequence is CASSLAGRVTGELFF. For the CDR3, the DNA is TGTGCCAGCAGCTTAGCGGGGCGCGTCACCGGGGAGCTGTTTTTT. The chain is built from TRBV7-2 and TRBJ2-2, with a possible D match to TRBD1 (5 bases). V lost 0 bases and J lost 4, with 9 bases in between. CDR1 and CDR2 from the germline V gene are SGHTA and FQGNSA. The CDR3 runs to 15 residues.

This clonotype has only a few counts. The genes are TRBV4-2 and TRBJ2-3; a weak D match, TRBD2 (6 bases). Germline lookup yields CDR1 LGHNA and CDR2 YNFKEQ. The V gene lost 0 bases and the J gene lost 2 bases, with 9 bases spanning the gap. This CDR3 is built from 15 residues. The CDR3 reads CASSQDGGNTDTQYF. The CDR3 DNA sequence: TGTGCCAGCAGCCAAGATGGGGGGAACACAGATACGCAGTATTTT.

The sample holds a few counts of this clonotype. The J gene is TRBJ2-1, the V gene TRBV18; D is uncertain. V gave up 6 bases and J gave up 9 bases, with 18 bases separating them. There are 14 residues in the CDR3. From germline, CDR1 is KGHSH and CDR2 LQKENI. This chain's CDR3 is CASSQGLPASEQFF. The CDR3 nucleotides are TGTGCCAGCTCGCAAGGCCTCCCAGCCAGTGAGCAGTTCTTC. Full variable domain (missing parts from reference TRBV18 and TRBJ2-1): NAGVMQNPRHLVRRRGQEARLRCSPMKGHSHVYWYRQLPEEGLKFMVYLQKENIIDESGMPKERFSAEFPKEGPSILRIQQVVRGDSAAYFCASSQGLPASEQFFGPGTRLTVL.

This clonotype was recorded a few times. CDR3 region: CASRRTSGGTDTQYF. The CDR3 region has the DNA TGTGCCAGCAGGAGGACTAGCGGGGGGACAGATACGCAGTATTTT. The V gene is TRBV9, the J gene TRBJ2-3; 14 positions match TRBD2. The CDR3 extends over 15 amino acids. Germline trimming cut 5 bases from V and 3 bases from J; bases unmatched to any gene: 2. Germline values: CDR1 SGDLS, CDR2 YYNGEE.